Below, 9 T cell receptor beta chains from the same sample are listed, as sequenced in a study of blood T cell repertoires in COVID-19. TCRdb's table, derived via immunoSEQ multiplex PCR, lists solely in-frame clones and lacks some. The data contain about 93,000 clones, just under 80% of them singletons. Sequenced sample: peripheral blood. The receptors were gathered from a human donor in a cohort sampled during active COVID-19.

The chain joins TRBV4-2 to TRBJ2-1, with D possibly being TRBD2 (6 bases). V was trimmed by 1 base and J by 1 base, leaving 11 bases between them. Germline V gives CDR1 LGHNA, CDR2 YNFKEQ. The CDR3 sequence is 16 residues long. The CDR3 sequence is CASSQAAGTSYNEQFF. CDR3 DNA sequence: TGTGCCAGCAGCCAAGCCGCCGGGACTTCCTACAATGAGCAGTTCTTC.

This clone was counted a few times. The J gene is TRBJ2-5, the V gene TRBV11-3; a possible D gene is TRBD1 (6 bases). Germline lookup yields CDR1 SGHNT and CDR2 YENEEA. Trimming took off 5 bases at V and 5 bases at J, with 24 bases between the two ends. This CDR3 region has 17 residues. Written as DNA, the CDR3 is TGTGCCAGCAGCCGTGGTGCCGGGTCAGGGGTTAGTGAGACCCAGTACTTC. As protein: CASSRGAGSGVSETQYF.

This clone was seen only once. This chain connects TRBV6-5 to TRBJ1-3, with D unresolved. The CDR3 totals 12 residues. With 10 bases removed from V and 0 bases from J, the gap between germline ends came to 7 bases. Germline CDR1 reads MNHEY; CDR2 reads SVGAGI. Here the CDR3 reads CATTASGNTIYF. CDR3 sequence (DNA): TGTGCCACAACAGCCTCTGGAAACACCATATATTTT.

The chain joins TRBV3-1 (or the pseudogene TRBV3-2) to TRBJ2-1; 8 nucleotides match TRBD1. V shed 7 bases and J 1 base; nucleotides not matched to a gene: 9. The CDR3 is made up of 16 amino acids. In germline, CDR1 is LGHDT, CDR2 YNNKEL (reference sequence). The chain's CDR3 is CASTLYRTGSYNEQFF. CDR3 nucleotides: TGTGCCAGCACCCTCTACCGGACAGGGTCCTACAATGAGCAGTTCTTC.

This clone was detected only once. The rearrangement uses TRBV18 and TRBJ2-7, with D unresolved. From germline, CDR1 is KGHSH and CDR2 LQKENI. The V end was cut by 1 base, the J end by 3 bases, with 10 bases between. The CDR3 contains 14 residues. CDR3 DNA sequence: TGTGCCAGCTCACCACTTGGCACCATCTACGAGCAGTACTTC. This sequence encodes CASSPLGTIYEQYF.

The V call is TRBV24-1, the J call TRBJ2-1; the match to TRBD2 covers 12 bases. The CDR3 totals 17 residues. V lost 5 bases and J lost 5; bases outside the gene matches: 9. CDR1 and CDR2 (germline): KGHDR, SFDVKD. The CDR3 sequence: CATSGLLTSGRNNEQFF. CDR3 nucleotide sequence: TGTGCCACCAGTGGCCTTTTAACTAGCGGGAGGAACAATGAGCAGTTCTTC.

The V gene is TRBV19, the J gene TRBJ1-1; TRBD1 matches at 7 bases. The CDR3 has 14 amino acids. The germline V gene encodes CDR1 LNHDA and CDR2 SQIVND (reference sequence). V lost 10 bases, J lost 0 bases, and 8 bases stayed unmatched. The CDR3: CATSPGTVNTEAFF. CDR3 DNA: TGTGCCACCAGCCCCGGGACAGTGAACACTGAAGCTTTCTTT. The full variable domain, with the rest looked up from reference TRBV19 and TRBJ1-1, is DGGITQSPKYLFRKEGQNVTLSCEQNLNHDAMYWYRQDPGQGLRLIYYSQIVNDFQKGDIAEGYSVSREKKESFPLTVTSAQKNPTAFYLCATSPGTVNTEAFFGQGTRLTVV.

Only a few counts were recorded for this clone. The chain employs TRBV28 and TRBJ1-2; 8 nucleotides agree with TRBD1. The germline CDR1 and CDR2 sequences are MDHEN and SYDVKM. The ends lost 7 bases at V and 7 bases at J; junction bases unmatched: 11. CDR3 length: 14 residues. The CDR3 coding sequence is TGTGCCAGCACAACTTCACCAGGGGGCGGTGGCTACACCTTC. This encodes CASTTSPGGGGYTF.

The chain is built from TRBV24-1 and TRBJ2-5, with TRBD2 identical over 10 bases. V gave up 3 bases and J gave up 5 bases; unmatched junction bases: 5. Germline CDR1 KGHDR, CDR2 SFDVKD. This CDR3 contains 15 residues. CDR3 coding DNA: TGTGCCACCAGTGATCCTAGCGGGAGTGGGGAGACCCAGTACTTC. Translating it yields CATSDPSGSGETQYF.